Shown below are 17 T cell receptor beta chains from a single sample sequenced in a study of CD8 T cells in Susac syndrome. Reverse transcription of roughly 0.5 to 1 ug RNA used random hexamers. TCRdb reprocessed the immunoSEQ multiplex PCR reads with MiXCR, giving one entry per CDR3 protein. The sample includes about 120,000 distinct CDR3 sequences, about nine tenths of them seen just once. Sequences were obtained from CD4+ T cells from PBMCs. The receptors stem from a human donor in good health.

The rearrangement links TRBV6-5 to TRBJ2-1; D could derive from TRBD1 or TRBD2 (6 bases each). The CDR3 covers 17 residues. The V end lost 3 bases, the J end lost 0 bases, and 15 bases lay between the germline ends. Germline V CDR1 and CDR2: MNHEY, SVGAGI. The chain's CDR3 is CASSYRFEGGSYNEQFF. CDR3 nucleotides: TGTGCCAGCAGTTATCGTTTTGAGGGGGGCTCCTACAATGAGCAGTTCTTC.

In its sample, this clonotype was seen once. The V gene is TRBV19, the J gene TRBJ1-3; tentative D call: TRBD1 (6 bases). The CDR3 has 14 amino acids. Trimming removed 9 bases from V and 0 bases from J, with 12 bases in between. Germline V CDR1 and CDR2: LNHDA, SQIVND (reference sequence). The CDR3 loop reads CASRRGGSGNTIYF. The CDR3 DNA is TGTGCCAGCAGGAGAGGGGGCTCTGGAAACACCATATATTTT.

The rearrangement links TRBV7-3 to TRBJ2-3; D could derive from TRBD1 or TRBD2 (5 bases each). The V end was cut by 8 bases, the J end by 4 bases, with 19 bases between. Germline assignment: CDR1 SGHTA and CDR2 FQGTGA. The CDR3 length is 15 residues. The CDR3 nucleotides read TGTGCCAGCCGCCATACATCCGGGGCGGCAGATACGCAGTATTTT. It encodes CASRHTSGAADTQYF.

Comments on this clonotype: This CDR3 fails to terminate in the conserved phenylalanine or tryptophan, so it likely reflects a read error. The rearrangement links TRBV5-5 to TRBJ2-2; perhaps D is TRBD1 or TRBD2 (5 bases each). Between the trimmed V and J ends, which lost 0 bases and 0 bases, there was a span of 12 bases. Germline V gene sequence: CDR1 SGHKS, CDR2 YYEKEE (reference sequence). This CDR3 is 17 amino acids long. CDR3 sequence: CASSLEPGRANTGELFC. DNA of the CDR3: TGTGCCAGCAGCTTGGAACCGGGGCGGGCGAACACCGGGGAGCTGTTTTGT.

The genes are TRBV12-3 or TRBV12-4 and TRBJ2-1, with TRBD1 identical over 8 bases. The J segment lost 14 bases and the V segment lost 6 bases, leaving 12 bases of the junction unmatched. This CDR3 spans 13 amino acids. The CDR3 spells CASRRTGTAFKFF. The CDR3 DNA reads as TGTGCCAGCAGGAGGACAGGGACGGCCTTCAAGTTCTTC.

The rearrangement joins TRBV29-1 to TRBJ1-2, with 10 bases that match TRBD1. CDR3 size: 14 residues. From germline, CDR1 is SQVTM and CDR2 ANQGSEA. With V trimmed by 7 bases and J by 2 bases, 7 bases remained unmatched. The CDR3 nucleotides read TGCAGCGCGGGACAGGGGTCGGGCAACTATGGCTACACCTTC. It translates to CSAGQGSGNYGYTF.

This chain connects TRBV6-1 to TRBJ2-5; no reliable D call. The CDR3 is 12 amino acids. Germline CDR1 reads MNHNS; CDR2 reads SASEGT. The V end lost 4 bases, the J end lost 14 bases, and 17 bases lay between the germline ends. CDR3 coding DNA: TGTGCCAGCAGTGCGGACGGCCGTCAGGATTACTTC. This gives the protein CASSADGRQDYF.

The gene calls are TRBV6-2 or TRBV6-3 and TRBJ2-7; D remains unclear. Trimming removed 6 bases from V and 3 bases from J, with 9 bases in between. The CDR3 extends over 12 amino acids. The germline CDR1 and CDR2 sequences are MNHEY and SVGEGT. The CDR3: CASREKGYEQYF. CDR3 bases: TGTGCCAGCAGGGAAAAGGGCTACGAGCAGTACTTC.

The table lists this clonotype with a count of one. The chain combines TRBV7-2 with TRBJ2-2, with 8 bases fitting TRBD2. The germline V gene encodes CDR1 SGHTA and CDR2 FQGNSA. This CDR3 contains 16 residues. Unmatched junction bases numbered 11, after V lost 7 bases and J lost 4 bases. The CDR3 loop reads CASNERSGSLTGELFF. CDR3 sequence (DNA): TGTGCCAGCAACGAGCGAAGCGGGAGTCTCACCGGGGAGCTGTTTTTT.

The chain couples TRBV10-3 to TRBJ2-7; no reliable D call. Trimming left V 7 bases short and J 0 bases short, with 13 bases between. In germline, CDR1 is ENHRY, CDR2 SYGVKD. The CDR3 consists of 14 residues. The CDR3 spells CAITSDGVSYEQYF. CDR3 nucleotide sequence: TGTGCCATCACTTCCGACGGAGTCTCCTACGAGCAGTACTTC.

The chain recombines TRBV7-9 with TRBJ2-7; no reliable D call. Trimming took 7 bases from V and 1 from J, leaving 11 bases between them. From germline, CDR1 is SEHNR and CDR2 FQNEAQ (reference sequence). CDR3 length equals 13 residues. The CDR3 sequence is CASTDTVSYEQYF. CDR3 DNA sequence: TGTGCCAGCACCGATACTGTTTCCTACGAGCAGTACTTC.

The CDR3 here is CASSYWRPGTGSADTQYF. As DNA, the CDR3 is TGTGCCAGCAGTTACTGGCGACCCGGGACAGGGTCAGCAGATACGCAGTATTTT. The V call is TRBV6-2 or TRBV6-3, the J call TRBJ2-3, with 9 bases lining up with TRBD1. The CDR3 runs 18 residues. Trimming took 1 base from V and 4 from J; bases not matched to a gene: 12. Germline CDR1 is MNHEY and CDR2 is SVGEGT.

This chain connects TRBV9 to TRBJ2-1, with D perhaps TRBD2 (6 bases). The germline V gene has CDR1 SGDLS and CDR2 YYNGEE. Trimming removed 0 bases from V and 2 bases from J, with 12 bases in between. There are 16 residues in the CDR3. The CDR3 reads CASSVGAGTTYNEQFF. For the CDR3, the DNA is TGTGCCAGCAGCGTAGGCGCGGGAACGACCTACAATGAGCAGTTCTTC.

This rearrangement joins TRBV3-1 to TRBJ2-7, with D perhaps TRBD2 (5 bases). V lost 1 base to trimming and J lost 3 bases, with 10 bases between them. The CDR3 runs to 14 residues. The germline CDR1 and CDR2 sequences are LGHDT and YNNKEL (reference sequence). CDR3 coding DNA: TGTGCCAGCAGCCAAGCCTACGGGGACTACGAGCAGTACTTC. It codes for CASSQAYGDYEQYF.

CDR3 region: CASSSGQGGFEKLFF. CDR3 bases: TGTGCCAGCAGTTCCGGACAGGGAGGTTTTGAAAAACTGTTTTTT. This chain uses TRBV27 with TRBJ1-4, with 8 bases that match TRBD1. The CDR3 runs to 15 residues. Germline V gene lookup returns CDR1 MNHEY and CDR2 SMNVEV (reference sequence). Trimming cost V 4 bases and J 7 bases; bases outside gene matches: 8.

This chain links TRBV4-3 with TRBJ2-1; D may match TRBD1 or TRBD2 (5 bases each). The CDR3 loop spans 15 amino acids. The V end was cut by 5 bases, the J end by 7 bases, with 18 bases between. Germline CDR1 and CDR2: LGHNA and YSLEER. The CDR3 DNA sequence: TGCGCCAGCAGCGGTAACGCCGGGACGAGTAATGAGCAGTTCTTC. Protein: CASSGNAGTSNEQFF.

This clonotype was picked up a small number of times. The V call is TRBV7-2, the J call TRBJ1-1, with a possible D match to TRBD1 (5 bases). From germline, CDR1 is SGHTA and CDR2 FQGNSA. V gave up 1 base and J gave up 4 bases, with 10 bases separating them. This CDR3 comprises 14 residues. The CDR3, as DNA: TGTGCCAGCAGCTTAGGAGGGGCCGGCACTGAAGCTTTCTTT. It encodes CASSLGGAGTEAFF. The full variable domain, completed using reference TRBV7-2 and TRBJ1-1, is GAGVSQSPSNKVTEKGKDVELRCDPISGHTALYWYRQSLGQGLEFLIYFQGNSAPDKSGLPSDRFSAERTGGSVSTLTIQRTQQEDSAVYLCASSLGGAGTEAFFGQGTRLTVV.